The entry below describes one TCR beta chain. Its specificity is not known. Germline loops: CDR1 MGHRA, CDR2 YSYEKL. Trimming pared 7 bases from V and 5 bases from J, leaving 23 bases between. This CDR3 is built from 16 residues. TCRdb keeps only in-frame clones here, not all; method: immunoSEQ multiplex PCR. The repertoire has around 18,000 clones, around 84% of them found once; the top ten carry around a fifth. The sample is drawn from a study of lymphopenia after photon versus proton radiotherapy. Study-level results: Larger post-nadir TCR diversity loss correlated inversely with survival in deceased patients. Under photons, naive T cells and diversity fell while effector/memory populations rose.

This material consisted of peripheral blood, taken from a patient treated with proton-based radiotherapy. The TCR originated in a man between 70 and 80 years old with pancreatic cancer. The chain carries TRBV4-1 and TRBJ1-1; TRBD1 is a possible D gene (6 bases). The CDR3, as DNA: TGCGCCAGCACCTCTAAGGGGGGGTACCTGGGAACTGAAGCTTTCTTT. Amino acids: CASTSKGGYLGTEAFF.